These 4 T cell receptor beta chains came from one sample sequenced in a study of technical replicates of blood from a few donors. The data were produced by immunoSEQ multiplex PCR, yet TCRdb's version contains in-frame clones alone and is incomplete. The data contain about 93,000 clones, 95% of them singletons. Source material: T cells isolated from PBMCs. Receptors were obtained from a human donor in good health.

J is TRBJ1-5 and V is TRBV9, with 7 bases matching TRBD1. The CDR3 consists of 15 residues. With 4 bases clipped from V and 4 bases from J, the junction kept 8 bases outside the gene matches. CDR1 SGDLS and CDR2 YYNGEE come from the germline V gene. The DNA for the CDR3 is TGTGCCAGCAGCCCTCGTACAGGGGATAATCAGCCCCAGCATTTT. Its protein is CASSPRTGDNQPQHF.

The CDR3 nucleotides read TGTGCCAGCAGCTTAGCGCTGGCAGATATTGAGGGTGGCTACACCTTC. Its protein is CASSLALADIEGGYTF. The V call is TRBV11-2, the J call TRBJ1-2; D remains unclear. V lost 1 base and J 7 bases, leaving 19 bases between the germline ends. This CDR3 is 16 amino acids long. CDR1 and CDR2 from the germline V gene are SGHAT and FQNNGV. The whole variable domain, filled in from reference TRBV11-2 and TRBJ1-2, reads EAGVAQSPRYKIIEKRQSVAFWCNPISGHATLYWYQQILGQGPKLLIQFQNNGVVDDSQLPKDRFSAERLKGVDSTLKIQPAKLEDSAVYLCASSLALADIEGGYTFGSGTRLTVV.

The gene calls are TRBV29-1 and TRBJ2-5, with 7 bases matching TRBD1. The germline V gene has CDR1 SQVTM and CDR2 ANQGSEA. With V trimmed by 8 bases and J by 5 bases, 11 bases remained unmatched. CDR3 length: 13 amino acids. CDR3 loop: CSFSRGRGETQYF. CDR3 DNA sequence: TGCAGCTTCTCTAGGGGGCGTGGGGAGACCCAGTACTTC. The complete variable domain, with remaining parts taken from reference TRBV29-1 and TRBJ2-5, reads SAVISQKPSRDICQRGTSLTIQCQVDSQVTMMFWYRQQPGQSLTLIATANQGSEATYESGFVIDKFPISRPNLTFSTLTVSNMSPEDSSIYLCSFSRGRGETQYFGPGTRLLVL.

The chain couples TRBV5-6 to TRBJ2-7, with 8 bases matching TRBD1. The junction had 6 bases not matched to a gene; V was cut back by 4 bases and J by 3 bases. CDR1 is SGHDT and CDR2 is YYEEEE in the germline V gene. This CDR3 is 14 amino acids long. CDR3: CASSSTTGDYEQYF. The CDR3 DNA sequence: TGTGCCAGCAGCAGTACGACAGGGGACTACGAGCAGTACTTC.